This TCR beta chain was recovered during a study of T cell responses to AZD1222 COVID-19 vaccine. At the level of the study: Doses given second, at about 4 or about 12 weeks, were pooled.

Germline V gene data show CDR1 as SGHAT and CDR2 as FQNNGV. This CDR3 comprises 13 residues. With 3 bases removed from V and 6 bases from J, the gap between germline ends came to 9 bases. Comment on this clone: Its antigen is undetermined.

Study observations and caveats: Females made up more of the donors, who were largely white British, and clonal diversity may have come out too low.

This table comes from immunoSEQ multiplex PCR, and its TCRdb copy is limited to in-frame clones, with some not included. Of 100,000 to 150,000 clones listed, about 87% are singletons. This TCR was recovered from an adult in good health. The chain has TRBV11-2 and TRBJ2-1; D ambiguous. The specimen was peripheral blood, collected on day 0 of AZD1222 vaccination. The CDR3 bases are TGTGCCAGCAGCTTTCGGCTTACCAATGAGCAGTTCTTC. Translating it yields CASSFRLTNEQFF.